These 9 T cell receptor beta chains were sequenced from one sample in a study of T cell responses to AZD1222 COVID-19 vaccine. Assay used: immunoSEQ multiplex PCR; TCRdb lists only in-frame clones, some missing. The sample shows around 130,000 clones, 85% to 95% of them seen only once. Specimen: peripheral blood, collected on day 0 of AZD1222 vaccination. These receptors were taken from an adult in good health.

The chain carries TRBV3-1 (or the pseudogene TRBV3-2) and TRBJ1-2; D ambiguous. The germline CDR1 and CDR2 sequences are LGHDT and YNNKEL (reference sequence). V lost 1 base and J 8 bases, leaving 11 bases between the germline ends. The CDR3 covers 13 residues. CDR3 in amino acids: CASSQGVRRGYTF. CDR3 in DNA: TGTGCCAGCAGCCAAGGTGTCAGGCGAGGCTACACCTTC.

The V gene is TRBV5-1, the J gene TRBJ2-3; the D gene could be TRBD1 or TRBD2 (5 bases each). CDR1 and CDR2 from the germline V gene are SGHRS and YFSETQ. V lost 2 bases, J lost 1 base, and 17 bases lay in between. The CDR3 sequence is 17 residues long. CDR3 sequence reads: CASSLGSGTRGTDTQYF. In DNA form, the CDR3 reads TGCGCCAGCAGCTTAGGATCCGGGACCCGCGGCACAGATACGCAGTATTTT.

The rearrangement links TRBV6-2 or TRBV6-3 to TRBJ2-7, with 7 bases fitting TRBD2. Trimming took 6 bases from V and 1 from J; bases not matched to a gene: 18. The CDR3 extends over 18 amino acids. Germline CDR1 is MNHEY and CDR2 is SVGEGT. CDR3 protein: CASSDTGGAGTNSYEQYF. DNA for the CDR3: TGTGCCAGCAGCGACACGGGAGGAGCCGGGACCAATTCCTACGAGCAGTACTTC.

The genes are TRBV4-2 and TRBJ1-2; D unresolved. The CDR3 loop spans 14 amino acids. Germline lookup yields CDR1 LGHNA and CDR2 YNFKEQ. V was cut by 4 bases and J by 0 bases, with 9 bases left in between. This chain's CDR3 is CASSPENPNYGYTF. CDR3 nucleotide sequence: TGTGCCAGCAGCCCAGAAAATCCTAACTATGGCTACACCTTC.

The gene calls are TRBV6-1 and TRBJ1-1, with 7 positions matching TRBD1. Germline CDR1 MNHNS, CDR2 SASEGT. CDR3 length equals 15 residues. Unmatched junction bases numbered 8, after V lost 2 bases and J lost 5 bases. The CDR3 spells CASSELPRGGTEAFF. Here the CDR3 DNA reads TGTGCCAGCAGTGAACTACCCAGGGGGGGAACTGAAGCTTTCTTT.

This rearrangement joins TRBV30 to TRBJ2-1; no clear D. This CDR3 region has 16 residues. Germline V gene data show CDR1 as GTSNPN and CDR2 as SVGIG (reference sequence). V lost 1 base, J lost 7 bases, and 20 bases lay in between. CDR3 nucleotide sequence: TGTGCCTGGAGTGAAGAACGGGTGAGGCTTAGTAATGAGCAGTTCTTC. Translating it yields CAWSEERVRLSNEQFF.

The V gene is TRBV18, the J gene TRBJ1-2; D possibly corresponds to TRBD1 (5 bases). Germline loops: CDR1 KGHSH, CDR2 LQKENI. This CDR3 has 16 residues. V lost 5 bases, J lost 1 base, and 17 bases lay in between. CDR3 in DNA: TGTGCCAGCTCATCTAACAACCGGGACTTTAACTATGGCTACACCTTC. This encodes CASSSNNRDFNYGYTF.

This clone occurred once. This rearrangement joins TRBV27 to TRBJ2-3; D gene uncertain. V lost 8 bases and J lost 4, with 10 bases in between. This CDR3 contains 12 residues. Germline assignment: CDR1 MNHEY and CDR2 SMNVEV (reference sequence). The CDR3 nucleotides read TGTGCCAGCGTTGGTTCGCCAGATACGCAGTATTTT. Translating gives CASVGSPDTQYF.

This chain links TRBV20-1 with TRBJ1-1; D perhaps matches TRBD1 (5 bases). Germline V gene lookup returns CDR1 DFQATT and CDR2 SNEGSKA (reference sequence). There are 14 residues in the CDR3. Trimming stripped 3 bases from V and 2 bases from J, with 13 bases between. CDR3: CSASADSRNTEAFF. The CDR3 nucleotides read TGCAGTGCTAGTGCCGACAGCAGAAACACTGAAGCTTTCTTT.